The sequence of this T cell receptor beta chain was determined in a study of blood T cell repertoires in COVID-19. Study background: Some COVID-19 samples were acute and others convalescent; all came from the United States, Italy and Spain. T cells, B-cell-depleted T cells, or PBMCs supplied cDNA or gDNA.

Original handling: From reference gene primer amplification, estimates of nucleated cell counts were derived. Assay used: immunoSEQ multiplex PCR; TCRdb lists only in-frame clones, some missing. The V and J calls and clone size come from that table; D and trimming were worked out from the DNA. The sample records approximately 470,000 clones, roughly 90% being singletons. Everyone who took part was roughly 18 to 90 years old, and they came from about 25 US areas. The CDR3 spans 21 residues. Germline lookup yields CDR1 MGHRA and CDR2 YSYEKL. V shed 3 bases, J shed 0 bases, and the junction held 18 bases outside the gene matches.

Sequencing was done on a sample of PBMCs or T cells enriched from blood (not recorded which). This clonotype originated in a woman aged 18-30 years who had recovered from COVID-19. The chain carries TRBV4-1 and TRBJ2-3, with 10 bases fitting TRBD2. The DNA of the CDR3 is TGCGCCAGCAGCCATCGAAAAGAGGGAGGACTAGCGGTAGCAAGCACAGATACGCAGTATTTT. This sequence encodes CASSHRKEGGLAVASTDTQYF.